The 27 T cell receptor beta chains in this list originate from one sample, sequenced in a study of CD8+ T cells in alopecia areata. The treatment is: oral pan-JAK inhibitor, 5-10 mg twice daily. Following RNA extraction, reverse transcription yielded cDNA that acted as the sequencing template. The protocol was immunoSEQ multiplex PCR, while the TCRdb copy is restricted to in-frame clones and leaves out a portion. In the table there are around 210,000 clones, 64% of which are singletons. This specimen consisted of CD4+ T cells sorted from blood, obtained at week 4, from a patient treated with tofacitinib. The source is a human donor with alopecia areata.

In DNA form, the CDR3 reads TGTGCCAGCAGCCGAAACAGCCGTGAAGCTTTCTTT. Encoded protein: CASSRNSREAFF. This chain joins TRBV6-5 and TRBJ1-1, with unresolved D. The V and J ends lost 6 bases and 7 bases respectively, with 12 bases between them. CDR1 is MNHEY and CDR2 is SVGAGI in the germline V gene. The CDR3 extends over 12 amino acids.

The chain combines TRBV30 with TRBJ1-6; a weak D match, TRBD1 (6 bases). Per the germline V gene, CDR1 is GTSNPN and CDR2 is SVGIG (reference sequence). The CDR3 is 15 amino acids. The CDR3 loop is CKGRGRSSYNSPLHF. The CDR3, as DNA: TGTAAGGGCAGGGGAAGGTCCTCCTATAATTCACCCCTCCACTTT.

J is TRBJ2-6 and V is TRBV5-1; TRBD1 might be the D (6 bases). Trimming stripped 1 base from V and 0 bases from J, with 11 bases between. Germline V gene sequence: CDR1 SGHRS, CDR2 YFSETQ. The CDR3 has 17 amino acids. Here the CDR3 reads CASSLSTGFSGANVLTF. The CDR3, as DNA: TGCGCCAGCAGCTTGTCGACAGGTTTCTCTGGGGCCAACGTCCTGACTTTC.

This clone was detected a few times. As DNA, the CDR3 is TGTGCCAGCAGTGCCACCCTTGGACAGGTCCGCTACACCTTC. This encodes CASSATLGQVRYTF. V gene TRBV6-5 combines with J gene TRBJ1-2, with TRBD1 identical over 7 bases. The CDR3 contains 14 residues. The trim removed 5 bases at V and 9 bases at J, leaving 12 bases unmatched. The V gene's germline CDR1 is MNHEY and CDR2 SVGAGI.

This clone showed up just once. CDR3 in amino acids: CASSPLDSLRDEQYF. The CDR3 coding sequence is TGCGCCAGCAGCCCCCTGGACAGTTTACGGGACGAGCAGTACTTC. V is TRBV5-1 and J is TRBJ2-7, with a possible D match to TRBD1 (6 bases). Germline CDR1 is SGHRS and CDR2 is YFSETQ. The CDR3 covers 15 residues. The V gene lost 4 bases and the J gene lost 5 bases, with 19 bases spanning the gap.

V and J are TRBV15 and TRBJ1-2; 7 nucleotides line up with TRBD1. The CDR3 has 14 residues. Germline CDR1 and CDR2: LNHNV and YYDKDF (reference sequence). Trimming took 8 bases from V and 2 from J; bases not matched to a gene: 8. CDR3 nucleotides: TGTGCCACCCTGGGACAGCCAGCGAACTATGGCTACACCTTC. Encoded protein: CATLGQPANYGYTF.

V is TRBV4-1 and J is TRBJ2-5; 12 positions match TRBD2. V lost 1 base to trimming and J lost 2 bases; unmatched junction nucleotides: 8. This CDR3 has 18 amino acids. Per germline, CDR1 MGHRA and CDR2 YSYEKL. In DNA form, the CDR3 reads TGCGCCAGCAGCCAAGCCTGGACTAGCGGGGCCCAACAAGAGACCCAGTACTTC. Translation gives CASSQAWTSGAQQETQYF.

The V call is TRBV6-5, the J call TRBJ1-5; maybe TRBD1 (5 bases). The ends were cut back, 6 bases at V and 7 bases at J, with 16 bases in the middle. Germline V gene data show CDR1 as MNHEY and CDR2 as SVGAGI. The CDR3 consists of 14 residues. CDR3 DNA: TGTGCCAGCAGCCCCCTGGGGAGGGGACAGCCCCAGCATTTT. Translation: CASSPLGRGQPQHF.

V usage is TRBV5-1 and J usage is TRBJ2-1, with a tentative D call TRBD1 (5 bases). Germline values: CDR1 SGHRS, CDR2 YFSETQ. Between the trimmed V and J ends, which lost 4 bases and 0 bases, there was a span of 11 bases. The CDR3 runs 15 residues. The CDR3 region is CASSMDTFSYNEQFF. The CDR3 bases are TGCGCCAGCAGCATGGACACGTTCTCCTACAATGAGCAGTTCTTC.

This clone has only a few counts. The chain joins TRBV5-6 to TRBJ1-1; no clear D. The CDR3 totals 12 residues. Trimming took off 5 bases at V and 8 bases at J, with 13 bases between the two ends. Germline V gene sequence: CDR1 SGHDT, CDR2 YYEEEE. The CDR3 DNA sequence: TGTGCCAGCAGTTTACCACTGGCCGAAGCTTTCTTT. As protein: CASSLPLAEAFF.

This clone was detected a few times. This chain joins TRBV29-1 and TRBJ1-1; 9 bases agree with TRBD1. Trimming at V came to 3 bases and at J to 8 bases, leaving 4 bases not matched to a gene. The germline V gene has CDR1 SQVTM and CDR2 ANQGSEA. CDR3 size: 12 residues. The CDR3 loop reads CSVDRGTGEAFF. In DNA form, the CDR3 reads TGCAGCGTTGATCGCGGGACAGGGGAAGCTTTCTTT.

The rearrangement uses TRBV27 and TRBJ2-3; D not certain. The CDR3 is made up of 13 amino acids. V lost 8 bases and J 1 base, leaving 10 bases between the germline ends. Germline V lookup: CDR1 MNHEY, CDR2 SMNVEV (reference sequence). The CDR3, as DNA: TGTGCCAGCCCCCCCACGGGCACAGATACGCAGTATTTT. Amino acids: CASPPTGTDTQYF.

In this sample, this clone turned up many times. This rearrangement joins TRBV13 to TRBJ1-6; the match to TRBD1 covers 9 bases. With 5 bases clipped from V and 7 bases from J, the junction kept 6 bases outside the gene matches. Per germline, CDR1 PRHDT and CDR2 FYEKMQ (reference sequence). CDR3 size: 15 residues. The DNA of the CDR3 is TGTGCCAGCAGCGAGGGGACAGGGCACAATTCACCCCTCCACTTT. Translation gives CASSEGTGHNSPLHF.

The chain carries TRBV18 and TRBJ2-7, with a possible D match to TRBD2 (5 bases). Germline V gene data show CDR1 as KGHSH and CDR2 as LQKENI. Trimming left V 4 bases short and J 1 base short, with 8 bases between. This CDR3 spans 13 amino acids. This CDR3 is CASSHRESYEQYF. The CDR3 nucleotides read TGTGCCAGCTCACATAGGGAGTCCTACGAGCAGTACTTC.

The table lists this clone with a few counts. The rearrangement joins TRBV5-1 to TRBJ2-2; no clear D gene. The CDR3 contains 11 residues. V gave up 7 bases and J gave up 2 bases, with 3 bases separating them. Germline assignment: CDR1 SGHRS and CDR2 YFSETQ. The CDR3 loop reads CASGNTGELFF. As DNA, the CDR3 is TGCGCCAGCGGCAACACCGGGGAGCTGTTTTTT.

This clone was detected once. This sequence joins TRBV7-2 and TRBJ2-3, with 8 nucleotides matching TRBD2. With 4 bases clipped from V and 5 bases from J, the junction kept 8 bases outside the gene matches. The germline V gene encodes CDR1 SGHTA and CDR2 FQGNSA. CDR3 length equals 15 residues. CDR3 DNA: TGTGCCAGCAGCTCCCGAGCGGGGGCCGGAGATACGCAGTATTTT. It is translated as CASSSRAGAGDTQYF.

The chain combines TRBV29-1 with TRBJ2-7; the D is unclear. From germline, CDR1 is SQVTM and CDR2 ANQGSEA. CDR3 length: 13 amino acids. The germline V and J ends were trimmed by 5 bases and 1 base, with 12 bases remaining between them. CDR3 coding DNA: TGCAGCGTTATCCGAGGCAGGTCCTACGAGCAGTACTTC. This translates into CSVIRGRSYEQYF.

The gene calls are TRBV27 and TRBJ2-7; the D call may be TRBD1 or TRBD2 (5 bases each). V gave up 2 bases and J gave up 4 bases, with 9 bases separating them. CDR1 MNHEY and CDR2 SMNVEV come from the germline V gene (reference sequence). CDR3 length: 13 residues. The CDR3 spells CASSLMGPYEQYF. The DNA for the CDR3 is TGTGCCAGCAGTTTAATGGGACCTTACGAGCAGTACTTC.

V gene TRBV29-1 combines with J gene TRBJ1-1; D is ambiguous. Trimming pared 5 bases from V and 8 bases from J, leaving 15 bases between. CDR1 is SQVTM and CDR2 is ANQGSEA in the germline V gene. CDR3 length: 12 amino acids. CDR3: CSVSSPEREAFF. The DNA of the CDR3 is TGCAGCGTTTCCTCTCCCGAAAGGGAAGCTTTCTTT. Full variable domain (remainder filled in from reference TRBV29-1 and TRBJ1-1): SAVISQKPSRDICQRGTSLTIQCQVDSQVTMMFWYRQQPGQSLTLIATANQGSEATYESGFVIDKFPISRPNLTFSTLTVSNMSPEDSSIYLCSVSSPEREAFFGQGTRLTVV.

With respect to this clone: Germline is not matched at one junction end, which may reflect a read error. V usage is TRBV29-1 and J usage is TRBJ2-7; 9 positions match TRBD2. Germline lookup yields CDR1 SQVTM and CDR2 ANQGSEA. The CDR3 length is 12 residues. CDR3 nucleotide sequence: TGCAGCGTCGAAGAACTAGCGGGTGAGCAGTACTTC. It translates to CSVEELAGEQYF.

The chain joins TRBV15 to TRBJ2-5, with D possibly matching TRBD1 (5 bases). This CDR3 has 15 residues. Trimming removed 0 bases at V and 2 bases at J, with 10 bases between. CDR1 is LNHNV and CDR2 is YYDKDF in the germline V gene (reference sequence). In nucleotides, the CDR3 is TGTGCCACCAGCAGAGAAAGGGGCGGACAAGAGACCCAGTACTTC. As protein: CATSRERGGQETQYF. The full variable domain, its missing parts supplied by reference TRBV15 and TRBJ2-5, is DAMVIQNPRYQVTQFGKPVTLSCSQTLNHNVMYWYQQKSSQAPKLLFHYYDKDFNNEADTPDNFQSRRPNTSFCFLDIRSPGLGDTAMYLCATSRERGGQETQYFGPGTRLLVL.

To note about this clone: This sample includes further DNA sequences coding for the same CDR3. The rearrangement links TRBV5-1 to TRBJ1-5; D unclear. The CDR3 covers 14 residues. V shed 0 bases and J shed 2 bases, with 6 bases lying between them. Germline values: CDR1 SGHRS, CDR2 YFSETQ. The CDR3 loop is CASSLGGGNQPQHF. The CDR3, as DNA: TGCGCCAGCAGCTTGGGGGGAGGCAATCAGCCCCAGCATTTT. Full variable domain (remainder filled in from reference TRBV5-1 and TRBJ1-5): KAGVTQTPRYLIKTRGQQVTLSCSPISGHRSVSWYQQTPGQGLQFLFEYFSETQRNKGNFPGRFSGRQFSNSRSEMNVSTLELGDSALYLCASSLGGGNQPQHFGDGTRLSIL.

The chain has TRBV4-3 and TRBJ2-3; D is unresolved. The CDR3 sequence is 14 residues long. In germline, CDR1 is LGHNA, CDR2 YSLEER. Trimming removed 4 bases from V and 0 bases from J, with 8 bases in between. This CDR3 reads CASSRTTSTDTQYF. The CDR3, as DNA: TGCGCCAGCAGCCGAACGACTAGCACAGATACGCAGTATTTT.

V is TRBV2 and J is TRBJ1-1; D is possibly TRBD1 (6 bases). With 7 bases removed from V and 6 bases from J, the gap between germline ends came to 15 bases. This CDR3 is 13 amino acids long. CDR1 and CDR2 from the germline V gene are SNHLY and FYNNEI. CDR3 bases: TGTGCCAGCATGGAGGGGGTCTACGCTGAAGCTTTCTTT. It encodes CASMEGVYAEAFF.

The rearrangement uses TRBV29-1 and TRBJ2-1; D uncertain. Trimming left V 4 bases short and J 3 bases short, with 10 bases between. CDR1 is SQVTM and CDR2 is ANQGSEA in the germline V gene. This CDR3 comprises 13 residues. CDR3 region: CSVAMGYYNEQFF. CDR3 sequence (DNA): TGCAGCGTTGCCATGGGATACTACAATGAGCAGTTCTTC.

V usage is TRBV2 and J usage is TRBJ2-5; D possibly corresponds to TRBD2 (5 bases). The V end lost 8 bases, the J end lost 5 bases, and 12 bases lay between the germline ends. CDR1 SNHLY and CDR2 FYNNEI come from the germline V gene. The CDR3 is made up of 12 amino acids. The CDR3 is CASGLRGETQYF. The CDR3 nucleotides read TGTGCCAGCGGACTGAGAGGGGAGACCCAGTACTTC. Full variable domain (remainder filled in from reference TRBV2 and TRBJ2-5): EPEVTQTPSHQVTQMGQEVILRCVPISNHLYFYWYRQILGQKVEFLVSFYNNEISEKSEIFDDQFSVERPDGSNFTLKIRSTKLEDSAMYFCASGLRGETQYFGPGTRLLVL.

This clone was observed a handful of times. Mismatch with germline at one junction end may stem from a read error. The CDR3 protein is CASSQGFSGEETQYF. The CDR3 nucleotides read TGTGCCAGCAGCCAGGGGTTTAGCGGGGAAGAGACCCAGTACTTC. The V and J genes are TRBV4-1 and TRBJ2-5, with 8 nucleotides matching TRBD2. CDR1 and CDR2 from the germline V gene are MGHRA and YSYEKL. The CDR3 runs 15 residues.